This T cell receptor (beta chain) was sequenced during a study of cytomegalovirus exposure and HLA in healthy donors. The CDR3 consists of 12 residues. Germline CDR1 is SEHNR and CDR2 is FQNEAQ (reference sequence). Deletions cut 8 bases from V and 5 bases from J, with 12 bases between. The study ran its PCR with 60 Vbeta and 13 Jbeta primers. TCRdb's table, derived via immunoSEQ multiplex PCR, lists solely in-frame clones and lacks some. The sample lists 150,000 to 200,000 clones, roughly four fifths seen once, with about 1.9% in the top ten. The clonotype comes from a woman under 40 in good health and CMV-seropositive. The chain combines TRBV7-9 with TRBJ2-5; D is possibly TRBD2 (7 bases). The sample taken for sequencing was PBMCs. In DNA, the CDR3 is TGTGCCAGCGGGGGGGGCTTCGAGACCCAGTACTTC. Translated: CASGGGFETQYF.